This entry describes one TCR beta chain. Its specificity is not known. This sample was taken from a study of cytomegalovirus exposure and HLA in healthy donors. Study-level background: Among the roughly 400 genotyped donors, 81% were placed in the Caucasian-associated ancestry cluster.

This CDR3 has 14 amino acids. V was shortened by 8 bases and J by 3 bases, with 13 bases between the two germline ends. Germline lookup yields CDR1 SGHVS and CDR2 FQNEAQ. PCR employed 60 Vbeta and 13 Jbeta primers. Original data processing: Approximately 72 million unique TCR beta chains, around 11 million of them shared, were counted by a later analysis. Assay used: immunoSEQ multiplex PCR; TCRdb lists only in-frame clones, some missing. From that table come the V and J calls and clone size; the DNA was used to work out D and trimming. The sample lists 110,000 to 150,000 clones, over 70% occurring once. Broader study findings: Presence/absence analyses supposed approximately even sequencing depth among donors. In a later analysis, an Asian-associated ancestry cluster reportedly showed fewer N-insertions than the roughly 700-donor mean.

The rearrangement joins TRBV7-8 to TRBJ2-2; no firm D call. This TCR was sampled from a man aged 25-45 years in good health and CMV-seronegative. Sequences were obtained from PBMCs. Here the CDR3 DNA reads TGTGCCAGCGGTAGAGGCGCGGACACCGGGGAGCTGTTTTTT. Translated: CASGRGADTGELFF.